This TCR beta chain emerged from a study of human T cells and chemical hapten exposure. Study-level background: 0.01% DPC was applied to the upper back in patch tests, which were read at 6 days.

Time point given: pre-sensitization, week 0. Described treatment: therapeutic diphenylcyclopropenone sensitization with weekly scalp DPC. About this clonotype itself: This may stem from a read error, because a much larger clone lies one nucleotide away.

Unique molecular identifiers were linked by the library to individual cDNA molecules. Each CDR3 protein gets one entry after TCRdb re-called the RACE reads with MiXCR. The sample lists 300,000 to 450,000 distinct CDR3 sequences, around 5% occurring once. Specimen: whole blood, collected in connection with sensitization to the hapten diphenylcyclopropenone (DPC). The origin of this receptor is a woman aged 18-29 years with alopecia areata. Some clones in this sample may be carry-over from other donors' samples.

The DNA for the CDR3 is TGTGCCAGCAGCGCTTTTCCGGGACAGGGGGACGAAAGACTGTTTTTT. It codes for CASSAFPGQGDERLFF. The rearrangement links TRBV11-2 to TRBJ1-4; TRBD1 matches at 11 bases. Germline V gene sequence: CDR1 SGHAT, CDR2 FQNNGV. The CDR3 spans 16 residues.